This T cell receptor (beta chain) was captured in a study of cytomegalovirus exposure and HLA in healthy donors. Concerning this clone: Its matching antigen is unknown.

In the PCR, 60 Vbeta and 13 Jbeta primers were used. Here immunoSEQ multiplex PCR was the method, and the copy in TCRdb shows in-frame clones only, minus some. The data contain 95,000 to 100,000 clones, around four fifths of them singletons. Germline CDR1 and CDR2: SGHDT and YYEEEE. CDR3 length: 17 amino acids. The V end was cut by 4 bases, the J end by 0 bases, with 14 bases between. Whole-study results and caveats: A later analysis linked a missense variant in DCLRE1C to the trimming of TCR beta V and J genes.

This sequence joins TRBV5-6 and TRBJ2-6, with D maybe TRBD1 (6 bases). The specimen was PBMCs. The clonotype comes from a woman aged 55-69 years in good health and CMV-seronegative. This CDR3 is CASSPTGTSSGANVLTF. In nucleotides, the CDR3 is TGTGCCAGCAGCCCGACAGGCACCTCCTCTGGGGCCAACGTCCTGACTTTC. The whole variable domain, remainder taken from reference TRBV5-6 and TRBJ2-6, is DAGVTQSPTHLIKTRGQQVTLRCSPKSGHDTVSWYQQALGQGPQFIFQYYEEEERQRGNFPDRFSGHQFPNYSSELNVNALLLGDSALYLCASSPTGTSSGANVLTFGAGSRLTVL.